A selection of T cell receptor beta chains follows, all from one sample in a study of T-cell memory formation after mild COVID-19. From the 5' RACE reads, TCRdb called clonotypes with MiXCR, one entry per CDR3 protein. In the table there are about 340,000 distinct CDR3 sequences, over 10% of which are singletons. The specimen was PBMCs or a T cell subset sorted from them (not recorded which). Source of these receptors: a man between 18 and 35 years old who had mild COVID-19 (a few samples of this study predate the infection). Cell type and time point are not known. Both conserved end residues are part of each CDR3. D genes are given only for firm matches. Size values are once, few and many counts, or a class for expanded clones, and some rows have none.

clone_size,j_call,d_call,v_call,cdr3_aa,cdr3_nt
.,TRBJ1-4,TRBD1,TRBV5-1,CASSRDSKEKLFF,TGCGCCAGCAGCCGGGACAGCAAGGAGAAACTGTTTTTT
few,TRBJ1-2,.,TRBV6-1,CASSEEGALSGDYGYTF,TGTGCCAGCAGTGAGGAAGGGGCACTTTCAGGAGACTATGGCTACACCTTC
.,TRBJ2-3,TRBD2,TRBV25-1,CASNPSGGGTDTQYF,TGTGCCAGCAATCCATCCGGGGGGGGCACAGATACGCAGTATTTT
.,TRBJ2-1,TRBD2,TRBV27,CASSRLAGGLTYNEQFF,TGTGCCAGCAGTAGATTAGCGGGGGGGCTCACCTACAATGAGCAGTTCTTC
.,TRBJ2-5,.,TRBV29-1,CSVVEVSRRETQYF,TGCAGCGTTGTGGAAGTGTCCCGCCGGGAGACCCAGTACTTC
.,TRBJ1-6,TRBD1,TRBV4-3,CASSQRRDRGFTPLHF,TGCGCCAGCAGCCAGCGAAGGGACAGGGGATTTACACCCCTCCACTTT
few,TRBJ2-2,TRBD1,TRBV29-1,CSALLPGQSDEGELFF,TGCAGCGCCCTTCTACCGGGACAGTCAGACGAGGGGGAGCTGTTTTTT
.,TRBJ2-1,TRBD2,TRBV10-3,CAISESKNSGGYNEQFF,TGTGCCATCAGTGAGTCGAAGAATAGCGGGGGTTACAATGAGCAGTTCTTC
.,TRBJ1-2,.,TRBV20-1,CSAREGAYGYTF,TGCAGTGCTAGAGAGGGGGCCTATGGCTACACCTTC
.,TRBJ2-7,TRBD1,TRBV5-4,CASSYTGTAYEQYF,TGTGCCAGCAGCTATACCGGGACAGCGTACGAGCAGTACTTC
.,TRBJ1-2,.,TRBV6-4,CASSDSGTRGYTF,TGTGCCAGCAGTGACTCCGGGACCCGTGGCTACACCTTC
few,TRBJ1-1,TRBD1,TRBV29-1,CSGEGTGTATEAFF,TGCAGCGGTGAGGGAACCGGGACAGCCACTGAAGCTTTCTTT
few,TRBJ1-3,.,TRBV25-1,CASTPGNTIYF,TGTGCCAGCACGCCTGGAAACACCATATATTTT
.,TRBJ2-2,.,TRBV10-3,CAYGTNTGELFF,TGTGCCTACGGGACGAACACCGGGGAGCTGTTTTTT
.,TRBJ1-2,.,TRBV9,CASSPVAREDYGYTF,TGTGCCAGCAGTCCCGTGGCCCGGGAGGACTATGGCTACACCTTC
many,TRBJ1-5,.,TRBV20-1,CSAGEGGSDQPQHF,TGCAGTGCTGGAGAAGGGGGTAGCGATCAGCCCCAGCATTTT
few,TRBJ1-4,.,TRBV6-5,CASSRQAAKEKLFF,TGTGCCAGCAGTCGACAGGCCGCCAAGGAAAAACTGTTTTTT